This T cell receptor beta chain was sequenced during a study of blood T cell repertoires in COVID-19. Study details: The United States, Italy and Spain were the sources of the acute and convalescent COVID-19 samples. The cDNA or gDNA used as material had been derived from T cells, B-cell-depleted T cells, or PBMCs.

Per the original methods: It was from reference gene primer amplification that nucleated cell counts were estimated. The repertoire was sequenced with immunoSEQ multiplex PCR; TCRdb's copy has only in-frame clones and lacks some. V and J calls and clone size are given by that table; D and trimming were obtained from the DNA. The data hold some 200,000 clones, with roughly 86% observed a single time. Germline V gives CDR1 LGHDT, CDR2 YNNKEL (reference sequence). The germline V and J ends were trimmed by 1 base and 4 bases, with 13 bases remaining between them. The CDR3 has 15 residues. Sequencing used peripheral blood. The TCR sequence derives from a man in his 70s with acute or convalescent COVID-19. The chain combines TRBV3-1 (or the pseudogene TRBV3-2) with TRBJ1-2, with a possible D match to TRBD1 (5 bases). CDR3 amino acids: CASSQATLGAYGYTF. The CDR3 DNA reads TGTGCCAGCAGCCAAGCAACCTTAGGGGCCTATGGCTACACCTTC.